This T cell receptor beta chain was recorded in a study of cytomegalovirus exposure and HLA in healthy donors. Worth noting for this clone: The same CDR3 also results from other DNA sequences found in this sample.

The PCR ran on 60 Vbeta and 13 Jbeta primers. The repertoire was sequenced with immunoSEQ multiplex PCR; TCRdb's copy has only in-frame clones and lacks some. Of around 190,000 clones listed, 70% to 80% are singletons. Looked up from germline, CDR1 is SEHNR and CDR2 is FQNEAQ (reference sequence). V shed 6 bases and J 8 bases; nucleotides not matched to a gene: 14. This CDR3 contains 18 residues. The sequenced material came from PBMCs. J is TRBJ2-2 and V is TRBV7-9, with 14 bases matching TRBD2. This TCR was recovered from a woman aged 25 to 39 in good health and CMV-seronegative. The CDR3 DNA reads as TGTGCCAGCAGTCCCGCCGGGACTAGCGGGAGTTATACTGGGGAGCTGTTTTTT. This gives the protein CASSPAGTSGSYTGELFF.